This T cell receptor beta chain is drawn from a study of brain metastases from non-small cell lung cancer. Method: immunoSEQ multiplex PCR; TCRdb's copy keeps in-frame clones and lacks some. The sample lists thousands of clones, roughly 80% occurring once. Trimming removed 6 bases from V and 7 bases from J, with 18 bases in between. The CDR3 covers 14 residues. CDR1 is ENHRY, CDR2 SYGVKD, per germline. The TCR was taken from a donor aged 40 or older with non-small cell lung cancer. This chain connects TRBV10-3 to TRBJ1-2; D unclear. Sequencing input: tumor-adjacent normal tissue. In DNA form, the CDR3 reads TGTGCCATCAGCTCCGCGGACGGAGCTAGTGGCTACACCTTC. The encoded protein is CAISSADGASGYTF.